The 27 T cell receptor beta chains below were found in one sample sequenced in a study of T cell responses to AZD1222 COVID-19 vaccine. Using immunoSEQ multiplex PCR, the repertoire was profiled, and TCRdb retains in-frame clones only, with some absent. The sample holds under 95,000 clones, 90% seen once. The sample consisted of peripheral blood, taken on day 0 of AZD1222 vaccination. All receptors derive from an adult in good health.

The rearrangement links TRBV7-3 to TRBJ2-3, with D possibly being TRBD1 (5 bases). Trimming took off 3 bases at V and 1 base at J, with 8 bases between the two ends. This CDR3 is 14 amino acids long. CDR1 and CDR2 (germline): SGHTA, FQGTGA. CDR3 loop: CASSFGARTDTQYF. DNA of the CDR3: TGTGCCAGCAGCTTTGGGGCCCGCACAGATACGCAGTATTTT.

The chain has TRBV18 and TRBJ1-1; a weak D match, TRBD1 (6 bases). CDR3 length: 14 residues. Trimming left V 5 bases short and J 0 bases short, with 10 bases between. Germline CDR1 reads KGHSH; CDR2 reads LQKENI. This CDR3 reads CASSSTGVNTEAFF. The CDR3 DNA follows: TGTGCCAGCTCATCGACAGGTGTGAACACTGAAGCTTTCTTT.

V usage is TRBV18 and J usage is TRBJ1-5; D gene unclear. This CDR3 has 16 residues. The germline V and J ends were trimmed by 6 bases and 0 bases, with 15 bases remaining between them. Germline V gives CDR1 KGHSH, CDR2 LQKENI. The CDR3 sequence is CASSPGPLYSNQPQHF. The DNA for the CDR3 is TGTGCCAGCTCCCCCGGGCCTCTCTATAGCAATCAGCCCCAGCATTTT.

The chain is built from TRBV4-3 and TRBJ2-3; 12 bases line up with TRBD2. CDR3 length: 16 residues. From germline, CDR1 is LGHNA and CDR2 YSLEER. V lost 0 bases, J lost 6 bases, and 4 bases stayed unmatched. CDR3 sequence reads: CASSQELAGGPDTQYF. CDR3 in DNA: TGCGCCAGCAGCCAAGAGCTAGCGGGGGGGCCGGATACGCAGTATTTT.

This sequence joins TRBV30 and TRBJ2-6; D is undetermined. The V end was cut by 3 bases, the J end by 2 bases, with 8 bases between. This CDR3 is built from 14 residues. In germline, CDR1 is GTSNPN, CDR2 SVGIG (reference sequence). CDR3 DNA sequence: TGTGCCTGGAGGGAGCCAGCTGGGGCCAACGTCCTGACTTTC. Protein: CAWREPAGANVLTF.

CDR3 residues: CASSAEGLAGNEQFF. CDR3 nucleotide sequence: TGTGCCAGCAGCGCTGAGGGACTAGCGGGGAATGAGCAGTTCTTC. The rearrangement links TRBV7-3 to TRBJ2-1, with TRBD2 identical over 13 bases. Germline values: CDR1 SGHTA, CDR2 FQGTGA. V lost 5 bases, J lost 7 bases, and 5 bases stayed unmatched. CDR3 length: 15 residues.

The DNA for the CDR3 is TGTGCCAGCAGCCGGACTAGCGGGGGGCTTCGGGAGCAGTACTTC. This sequence encodes CASSRTSGGLREQYF. The V and J genes are TRBV14 and TRBJ2-7; 14 bases match TRBD2. Trimming cost V 4 bases and J 7 bases; bases outside gene matches: 6. CDR3 length: 15 amino acids. Germline V CDR1 and CDR2: SGHDN, FVKESK.

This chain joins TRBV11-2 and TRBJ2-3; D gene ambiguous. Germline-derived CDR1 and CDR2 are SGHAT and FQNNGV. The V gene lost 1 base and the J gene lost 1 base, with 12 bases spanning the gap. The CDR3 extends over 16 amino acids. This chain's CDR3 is CASSLVGRSGTDTQYF. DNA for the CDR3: TGTGCCAGCAGCTTAGTTGGGCGCTCGGGCACAGATACGCAGTATTTT.

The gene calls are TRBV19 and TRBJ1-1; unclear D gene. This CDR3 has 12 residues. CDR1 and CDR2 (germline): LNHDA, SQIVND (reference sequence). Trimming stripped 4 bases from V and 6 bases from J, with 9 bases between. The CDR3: CASSTPPAEAFF. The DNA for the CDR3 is TGTGCCAGTAGTACCCCCCCCGCTGAAGCTTTCTTT.

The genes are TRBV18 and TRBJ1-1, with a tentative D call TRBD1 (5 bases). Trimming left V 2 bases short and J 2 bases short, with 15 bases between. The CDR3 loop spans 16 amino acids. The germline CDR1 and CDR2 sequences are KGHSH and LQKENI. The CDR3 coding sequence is TGTGCCAGCTCACCATATCTATCGACAGACAACACTGAAGCTTTCTTT. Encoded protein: CASSPYLSTDNTEAFF.

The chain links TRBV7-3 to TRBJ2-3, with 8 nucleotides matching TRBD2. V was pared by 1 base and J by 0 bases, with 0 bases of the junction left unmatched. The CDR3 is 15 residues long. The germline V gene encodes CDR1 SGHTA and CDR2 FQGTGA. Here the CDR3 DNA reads TGTGCCAGCAGCTTAAGCGGGGGGAGCACAGATACGCAGTATTTT. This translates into CASSLSGGSTDTQYF. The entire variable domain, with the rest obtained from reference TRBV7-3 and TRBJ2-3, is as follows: GAGVSQTPSNKVTEKGKYVELRCDPISGHTALYWYRQSLGQGPEFLIYFQGTGAADDSGLPNDRFFAVRPEGSVSTLKIQRTERGDSAVYLCASSLSGGSTDTQYFGPGTRLTVL.

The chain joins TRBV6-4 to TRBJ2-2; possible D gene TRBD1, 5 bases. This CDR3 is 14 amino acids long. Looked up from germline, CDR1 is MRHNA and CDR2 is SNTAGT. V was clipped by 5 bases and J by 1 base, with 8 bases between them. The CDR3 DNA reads TGTGCCAGCAGTCCAGGACAGAACACCGGGGAGCTGTTTTTT. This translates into CASSPGQNTGELFF.

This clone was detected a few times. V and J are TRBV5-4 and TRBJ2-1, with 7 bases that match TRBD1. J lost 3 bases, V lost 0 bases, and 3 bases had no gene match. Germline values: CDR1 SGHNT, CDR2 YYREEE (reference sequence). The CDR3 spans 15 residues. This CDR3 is CASSLVGGHYNEQFF. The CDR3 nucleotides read TGTGCCAGCAGCTTGGTAGGGGGCCACTACAATGAGCAGTTCTTC.

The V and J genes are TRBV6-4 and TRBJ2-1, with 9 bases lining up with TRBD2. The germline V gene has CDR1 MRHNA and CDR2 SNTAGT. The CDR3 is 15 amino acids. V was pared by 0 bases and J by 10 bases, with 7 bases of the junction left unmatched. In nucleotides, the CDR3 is TGTGCCAGCAGTGACTCGCGGGGGGGCCATCGGGAGCAGTTCTTC. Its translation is CASSDSRGGHREQFF.

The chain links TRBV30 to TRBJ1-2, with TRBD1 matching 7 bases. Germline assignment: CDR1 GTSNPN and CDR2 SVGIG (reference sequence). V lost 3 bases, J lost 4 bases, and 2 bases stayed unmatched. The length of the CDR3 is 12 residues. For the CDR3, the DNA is TGTGCCTGGAGGGGGACAGCCTATGGCTACACCTTC. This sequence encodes CAWRGTAYGYTF.

CDR3 bases: TGTGCCAGCAGTCCCTTCGGTGAAAAACTGTTTTTT. As protein: CASSPFGEKLFF. This chain connects TRBV28 to TRBJ1-4, with D hard to call. V lost 5 bases to trimming and J lost 7 bases, with 8 bases between them. Germline values: CDR1 MDHEN, CDR2 SYDVKM. The CDR3 has 12 residues.

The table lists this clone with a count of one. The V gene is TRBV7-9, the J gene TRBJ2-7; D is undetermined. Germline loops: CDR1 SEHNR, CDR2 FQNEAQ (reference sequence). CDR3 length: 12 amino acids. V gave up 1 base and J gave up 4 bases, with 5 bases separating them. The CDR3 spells CASSLVGYEQYF. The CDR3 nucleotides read TGTGCCAGCAGCTTAGTTGGGTACGAGCAGTACTTC.

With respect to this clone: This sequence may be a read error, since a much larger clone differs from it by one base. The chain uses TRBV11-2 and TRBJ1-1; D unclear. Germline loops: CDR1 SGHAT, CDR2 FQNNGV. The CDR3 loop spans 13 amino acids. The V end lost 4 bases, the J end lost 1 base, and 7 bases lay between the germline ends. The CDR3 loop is CASSYRENTEAFF. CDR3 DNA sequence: TGTGCCAGCAGCTACCGGGAGAACACTGAAGCTTTCTTT.

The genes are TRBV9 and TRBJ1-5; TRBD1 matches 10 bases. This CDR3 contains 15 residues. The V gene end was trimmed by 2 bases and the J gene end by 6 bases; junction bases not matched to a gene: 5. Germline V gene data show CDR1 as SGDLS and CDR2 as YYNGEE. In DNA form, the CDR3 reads TGTGCCAGCAGCGTCGGGACAGGGGATGGTCAGCCCCAGCATTTT. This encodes CASSVGTGDGQPQHF.

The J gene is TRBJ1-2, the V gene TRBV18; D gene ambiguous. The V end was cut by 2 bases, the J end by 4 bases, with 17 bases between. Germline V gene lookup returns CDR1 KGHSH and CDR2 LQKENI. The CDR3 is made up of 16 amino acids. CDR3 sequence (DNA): TGTGCCAGCTCACCATCCCGGACCAAAGAGGGCTATGGCTACACCTTC. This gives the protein CASSPSRTKEGYGYTF.

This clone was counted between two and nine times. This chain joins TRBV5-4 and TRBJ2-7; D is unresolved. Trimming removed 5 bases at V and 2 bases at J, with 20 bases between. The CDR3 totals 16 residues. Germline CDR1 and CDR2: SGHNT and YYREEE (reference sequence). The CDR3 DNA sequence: TGTGCCAGCAGACCAACCCGAGACGGTCTCACCTACGAGCAGTACTTC. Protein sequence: CASRPTRDGLTYEQYF.

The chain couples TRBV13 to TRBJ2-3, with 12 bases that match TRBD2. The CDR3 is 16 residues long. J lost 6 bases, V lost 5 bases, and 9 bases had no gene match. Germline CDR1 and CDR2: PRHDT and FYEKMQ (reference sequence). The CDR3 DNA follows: TGTGCCAGCAGCCCCTGGACTAGCGGGGCCAGGGATACGCAGTATTTT. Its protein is CASSPWTSGARDTQYF.

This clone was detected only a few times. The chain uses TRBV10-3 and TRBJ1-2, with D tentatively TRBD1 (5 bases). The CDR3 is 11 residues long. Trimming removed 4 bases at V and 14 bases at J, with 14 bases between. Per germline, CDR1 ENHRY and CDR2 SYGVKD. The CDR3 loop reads CAISVAGGQTF. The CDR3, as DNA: TGTGCCATCAGTGTGGCGGGGGGTCAGACCTTC.

The CDR3: CASRPIPGARGQPQHF. In nucleotides, the CDR3 is TGTGCCAGCAGACCAATTCCAGGGGCTCGGGGTCAGCCCCAGCATTTT. The chain has TRBV28 and TRBJ1-5, with a weak D call TRBD1 (6 bases). CDR1 and CDR2 from the germline V gene are MDHEN and SYDVKM. With 6 bases removed from V and 6 bases from J, the gap between germline ends came to 21 bases. CDR3 length equals 16 residues.

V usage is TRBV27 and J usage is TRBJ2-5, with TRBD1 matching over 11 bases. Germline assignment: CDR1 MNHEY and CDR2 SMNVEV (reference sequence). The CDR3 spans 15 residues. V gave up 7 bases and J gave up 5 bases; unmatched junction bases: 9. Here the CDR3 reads CASKKDRGQRETQYF. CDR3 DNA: TGTGCCAGCAAAAAGGACAGGGGGCAACGGGAGACCCAGTACTTC.

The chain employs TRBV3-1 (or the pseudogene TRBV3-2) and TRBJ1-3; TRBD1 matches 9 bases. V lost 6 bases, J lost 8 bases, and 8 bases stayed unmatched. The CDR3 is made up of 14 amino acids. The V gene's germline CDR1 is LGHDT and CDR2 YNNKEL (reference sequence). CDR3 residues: CASRLGQGTDTIYF. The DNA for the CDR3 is TGTGCCAGCAGACTCGGACAGGGGACAGACACCATATATTTT.

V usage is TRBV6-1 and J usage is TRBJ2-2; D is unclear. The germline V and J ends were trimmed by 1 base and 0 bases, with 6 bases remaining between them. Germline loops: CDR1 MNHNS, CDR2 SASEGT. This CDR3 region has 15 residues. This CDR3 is CASSEDTANTGELFF. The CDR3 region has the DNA TGTGCCAGCAGTGAAGACACGGCGAACACCGGGGAGCTGTTTTTT.